The TCR beta chain under discussion was sequenced for a study of identifying expanded T cells in peripheral blood. On this clone: Its antigen is as yet unknown.

Sequenced by immunoSEQ multiplex PCR; TCRdb stores in-frame clones only, minus some. The sample yields some 130,000 clones, approximately 86% seen once. Study results and limitations: Clone count variance between two-week samples rose with total template count.

The sample consisted of blood. This clonotype was obtained from a person between 18 and 69 years old in good health.

The CDR3 coding sequence is TGTGCCAGCAGCCAGTGGGAGGGAAACTACGAGCAGTACTTC. Translating it yields CASSQWEGNYEQYF. The chain carries TRBV7-2 and TRBJ2-7, with 7 positions matching TRBD2. The CDR3 loop spans 14 amino acids. Germline V gene data show CDR1 as SGHTA and CDR2 as FQGNSA. The J segment lost 3 bases and the V segment lost 5 bases, leaving 7 bases of the junction unmatched.